The 12 T cell receptor beta chains below all came from one sample that was sequenced in a study of T cell responses to AZD1222 COVID-19 vaccine. Generated by immunoSEQ multiplex PCR, the TCRdb table keeps only in-frame clones and is missing some. The sample holds around 100,000 clones; about 93% are singletons and the top ten take 1.5% to 2%. The specimen was peripheral blood, collected on day 0 of AZD1222 vaccination. The receptor set was obtained from an adult in good health.

The chain is built from TRBV28 and TRBJ1-1; D might be TRBD1 (6 bases). CDR1 and CDR2 (germline): MDHEN, SYDVKM. The CDR3 runs 14 residues. V shed 7 bases and J shed 1 base, with 13 bases lying between them. For the CDR3, the DNA is TGTGCCAGCACCCCCGGGACAAAGAACACTGAAGCTTTCTTT. It translates to CASTPGTKNTEAFF.

This chain uses TRBV11-1 with TRBJ2-7, with D possibly matching TRBD1 (6 bases). Trimming left V 1 base short and J 0 bases short, with 10 bases between. Germline V gene sequence: CDR1 SGHAT, CDR2 FQDESV (reference sequence). The CDR3 contains 15 residues. The CDR3 nucleotides read TGTGCCAGCAGCTTAGGACAGGTAGGCTCCTACGAGCAGTACTTC. Its protein is CASSLGQVGSYEQYF.

The CDR3 protein is CASSIDQGGEQYF. CDR3 nucleotide sequence: TGTGCCAGTAGTATAGATCAGGGGGGCGAGCAGTACTTC. V gene TRBV19 combines with J gene TRBJ2-7, with D perhaps matching TRBD1 (7 bases). Trimming took off 0 bases at V and 6 bases at J, with 9 bases between the two ends. The CDR3 totals 13 residues. CDR1 LNHDA and CDR2 SQIVND come from the germline V gene (reference sequence).

The rearrangement links TRBV27 to TRBJ1-4, with 7 bases fitting TRBD1. Germline V gene data show CDR1 as MNHEY and CDR2 as SMNVEV (reference sequence). Trimming took 5 bases from V and 0 from J; bases not matched to a gene: 12. The CDR3 consists of 18 residues. The CDR3 nucleotides are TGTGCCAGCAGTACTCGGGCAGGGGGTGACTCAACTAATGAAAAACTGTTTTTT. Translation gives CASSTRAGGDSTNEKLFF.

This chain joins TRBV27 and TRBJ1-5; 8 bases map to TRBD1. CDR1 is MNHEY and CDR2 is SMNVEV in the germline V gene (reference sequence). After removal of 6 bases from V and 7 bases from J, the junction contained 8 bases not matched to a gene. The CDR3 is 14 amino acids. CDR3 DNA sequence: TGTGCCAGCAGCCACGACAGGGGCGGGCAGCCCCAGCATTTT. The encoded protein is CASSHDRGGQPQHF.

The chain has TRBV7-2 and TRBJ1-3; D is perhaps TRBD1 (6 bases). The CDR3 has 18 amino acids. Germline-derived CDR1 and CDR2 are SGHTA and FQGNSA. The germline V and J ends were trimmed by 5 bases and 0 bases, with 20 bases remaining between them. The CDR3 here is CASSPRPLRGSSGNTIYF. The CDR3 DNA reads TGTGCCAGCAGCCCACGACCCTTGAGGGGGAGCTCTGGAAACACCATATATTTT.

This chain connects TRBV11-2 to TRBJ2-7; either TRBD1 or TRBD2 may fit D (6 bases each). V was pared by 3 bases and J by 2 bases, with 23 bases between. This CDR3 has 18 amino acids. Germline V gene lookup returns CDR1 SGHAT and CDR2 FQNNGV. For the CDR3, the DNA is TGTGCCAGCAGCTTCGGGGGCGGACAGAGTAGGATAACCTACGAGCAGTACTTC. Protein sequence: CASSFGGGQSRITYEQYF.

The gene calls are TRBV18 and TRBJ1-4, with D possibly matching TRBD1 (6 bases). Germline CDR1 is KGHSH and CDR2 is LQKENI. The CDR3 runs 14 residues. V lost 6 bases and J 7 bases, leaving 15 bases between the germline ends. As DNA, the CDR3 is TGTGCCAGCTCGCCCCTTGGGGGGCCTGAAAAACTGTTTTTT. Translated: CASSPLGGPEKLFF.

The V gene is TRBV3-1 (or the pseudogene TRBV3-2), the J gene TRBJ1-2; maybe TRBD1 (6 bases). CDR1 LGHDT and CDR2 YNNKEL come from the germline V gene (reference sequence). CDR3 size: 14 residues. V lost 3 bases and J lost 1, with 9 bases in between. The CDR3 sequence is CASSHHRDNYGYTF. The CDR3 nucleotides read TGTGCCAGCAGCCATCACAGGGATAACTATGGCTACACCTTC.

This chain connects TRBV2 to TRBJ1-5, with D uncertain. Trimming shortened V by 2 bases and J by 11 bases, and 7 bases separated the two germline ends. The CDR3 is 11 residues long. Per germline, CDR1 SNHLY and CDR2 FYNNEI. The CDR3 DNA reads as TGTGCCAGCAGTGAATCAAAGTCCCAGCATTTT. Amino acids: CASSESKSQHF.

The chain combines TRBV2 with TRBJ2-2, with D uncertain. Trimming cost V 4 bases and J 2 bases, with 11 bases left between them. Germline V lookup: CDR1 SNHLY, CDR2 FYNNEI. There are 15 residues in the CDR3. The CDR3 DNA reads as TGTGCCAGCAGTGGCGGCACGGGCAACACCGGGGAGCTGTTTTTT. Translation gives CASSGGTGNTGELFF. The variable domain in full, with the rest retrieved from reference TRBV2 and TRBJ2-2, is EPEVTQTPSHQVTQMGQEVILRCVPISNHLYFYWYRQILGQKVEFLVSFYNNEISEKSEIFDDQFSVERPDGSNFTLKIRSTKLEDSAMYFCASSGGTGNTGELFFGEGSRLTVL.

The V and J genes are TRBV19 and TRBJ2-2; D remains unclear. The CDR3 extends over 17 amino acids. The germline V gene has CDR1 LNHDA and CDR2 SQIVND (reference sequence). V lost 2 bases and J 2 bases, leaving 15 bases between the germline ends. The CDR3 nucleotides read TGTGCCAGTAGTATATTCGCAGGCCTCGATAACACCGGGGAGCTGTTTTTT. As protein: CASSIFAGLDNTGELFF.